This TCR beta chain is from a study of blood T cell repertoires in COVID-19 (dated by TCRdb to about 2020). Regarding the study in general: Samples from collaborators originated in the United States, Italy and Spain and spanned both the acute and convalescent phases of COVID-19. Samples came from the ongoing ImmuneRACE study (first 160 participants) plus 1,254 subjects from 6 global collaborators. Deeply sampled blood TCRbeta repertoires from subjects exposed to, actively infected with, or recovered from COVID-19 were included in the dataset. A de-identified subject ID, COVID-19 status, age in years and sex were almost always included in the sample metadata. HLA class I and class II types, where available, came from metadata supplied by the sample provider rather than from assay-based typing. The repertoires were released in a freely available public database meant as a resource for research on the immune response to SARS-CoV-2. The material from the prospective study consisted of cDNA or gDNA derived from T cells, B-cell-depleted T cells, or PBMCs.

TCRbeta CDR3 regions were amplified from genomic DNA using the immunoSEQ Assay, a bias-controlled multiplex PCR. The study's processing was this. Within the assay, amplification of reference gene primers was used to estimate how many nucleated cells each sample contained. Sequence reads were collapsed and filtered to measure the absolute abundance of every unique TCRbeta CDR3 rearrangement. Productive Simpson clonality was computed per sample as the square root of Simpson's diversity index over productive rearrangements. What TCRdb holds here is the immuneACCESS table cut down to in-frame rearrangements. Part of the clones is not present; checked against another copy, under half of the missing clones reflect an unresolved V gene, and the others are unexplained. The D gene and trimming were derived from the DNA, and the V and J assignments and clone size from that table. For this sample the table gives around 480,000 clones, of which around 87% were detected only once. The biggest ten clones account for around 0.7% of the sample.

Participants in the prospective study were enrolled through a virtual design, were aged about 18 to 100 years, and lived in 24 United States geographic areas. Cohort assignment in the prospective study relied on participant-reported clinical history from a screening survey and a study questionnaire. ImmuneRACE Cohort 3 recovered participants were defined by two consecutive negative NP/OP PCR tests, healthcare professional clearance, or symptom resolution. In the prospective study, whole blood, serum and a nasopharyngeal or oropharyngeal swab were collected from each participant by mobile phlebotomists. Additional blood draws and questionnaires over an approximately two-month period could optionally be provided by prospective study participants. Before DNA extraction, prospective study blood samples were shipped either frozen or at room temperature. This clone was found once. The antigen it binds to is not known. Per-nucleotide qualities are absent, and no much larger clonotype sits a single base away.

The full study reports these points: The quantity of clinical and demographic metadata differed by source and by participant and was supplied without curation.

At the junction V is shortened by 4 bases and J by 1 base, with 8 bases in between. CDR1 is given as SGHRS and CDR2 as YFSETQ, both from the germline V gene. Taken from cysteine to phenylalanine, the CDR3 has 13 residues. The read is trimmed to its CDR3 DNA, 39 bases read in frame from base 1. Material: PBMCs or T cells enriched from blood (not recorded which). Here the chain combines TRBV5-1 and TRBJ1-2, with TRBD1 tentatively as D gene (5 bases match). The sequence was collected from a woman under 30 who had recovered from COVID-19. This receptor has the CDR3 CASSPDINYGYTF. The DNA reads as follows: TGCGCCAGCAGCCCGGACATTAACTATGGCTACACCTTC.